These 7 T cell receptor beta chains originate from one sample sequenced in a study of cytomegalovirus exposure and HLA in healthy donors. PCR used 60 Vbeta primers and 13 Jbeta primers. Sequenced by immunoSEQ multiplex PCR; TCRdb stores in-frame clones only, minus some. The sample records fewer than 200,000 clones, 70% to 90% being singletons. Sequenced: PBMCs. Receptor source: a woman in her 30s in good health and CMV-seronegative.

The chain is built from TRBV12-5 and TRBJ2-5; D possibly corresponds to TRBD2 (6 bases). In germline, CDR1 is LGHNT, CDR2 FRNRAP. V was trimmed by 7 bases and J by 4 bases, leaving 22 bases between them. The CDR3 extends over 16 amino acids. CDR3 bases: TGTGCTAGTGACCCACGCCCAGGCGAGGAGGGAGAGACCCAGTACTTC. Its translation: CASDPRPGEEGETQYF.

The rearrangement links TRBV4-2 to TRBJ2-7, with 8 bases lining up with TRBD2. The CDR3 totals 15 residues. The germline V gene encodes CDR1 LGHNA and CDR2 YNFKEQ. The V gene end was trimmed by 0 bases and the J gene end by 3 bases; junction bases not matched to a gene: 4. The CDR3 protein is CASSQDGTRIYEQYF. CDR3 coding DNA: TGTGCCAGCAGCCAAGATGGGACTAGGATCTACGAGCAGTACTTC.

Comment on this clone: The junction differs from germline at one of its ends, possibly a read error. The same CDR3 is also encoded by other DNA sequences in this sample. CDR3 bases: TGCGCCAGCAGTGAAGTTTATATCCCAGCCAAAAACATTCAGTACTTC. This sequence encodes CASSEVYIPAKNIQYF. The chain joins TRBV6-1 to TRBJ2-4; no firm D call. Per germline, CDR1 MNHNS and CDR2 SASEGT. This CDR3 spans 16 amino acids.

This clone was seen once. CDR3: CASSGPTGAPLGANVLTF. Here the CDR3 DNA reads TGTGCCAGCAGCGGTCCGACAGGGGCCCCCCTTGGGGCCAACGTCCTGACTTTC. The chain employs TRBV7-9 and TRBJ2-6, with TRBD1 matching over 8 bases. V was pared by 5 bases and J by 3 bases, with 12 bases of the junction left unmatched. This CDR3 contains 18 residues. The germline V gene encodes CDR1 SEHNR and CDR2 FQNEAQ (reference sequence).

The J gene is TRBJ2-7, the V gene TRBV7-2; D call uncertain. CDR1 and CDR2 (germline): SGHTA, FQGNSA. The CDR3 spans 13 residues. V lost 2 bases to trimming and J lost 2 bases, with 7 bases between them. The DNA of the CDR3 is TGTGCCAGCAGCTTACCTGCTACCTACGAGCAGTACTTC. Amino acid sequence: CASSLPATYEQYF.

The chain joins TRBV7-8 to TRBJ1-6; possibly TRBD1 for D (6 bases). The CDR3 has 16 amino acids. Trimming pared 3 bases from V and 6 bases from J, leaving 15 bases between. CDR1 and CDR2 (germline): SGHVS, FQNEAQ. CDR3 coding DNA: TGTGCCAGCAGCTTCGCTCCCAGGACAGTTAATTCACCCCTCCACTTT. Protein product: CASSFAPRTVNSPLHF. The full variable domain, its missing parts supplied by reference TRBV7-8 and TRBJ1-6, is GAGVSQSPRYKVAKRGQDVALRCDPISGHVSLFWYQQALGQGPEFLTYFQNEAQLDKSGLPSDRFFAERPEGSVSTLKIQRTQQEDSAVYLCASSFAPRTVNSPLHFGNGTRLTVT.

The gene calls are TRBV19 and TRBJ2-7; the match to TRBD2 covers 9 bases. The germline V gene has CDR1 LNHDA and CDR2 SQIVND (reference sequence). The CDR3 loop spans 13 amino acids. After removal of 4 bases from V and 6 bases from J, the junction contained 4 bases not matched to a gene. Here the CDR3 reads CASSTGLAGEQYF. In DNA form, the CDR3 reads TGTGCCAGTAGTACGGGACTAGCCGGCGAGCAGTACTTC.